Sequencing of this TCR beta chain was carried out in a study of post-analysis software for immune sequencing data (dated by TCRdb to between 2014 and 2017). The study in broad terms: Recorded disease courses included relapsing-remitting, secondary progressive and progressive-relapsing multiple sclerosis, with some patients lacking subtype annotation. The patient repertoires were compared against approximately twelve previously published healthy control repertoires obtained from donors aged 6 to 25 years. A subset of samples was prepared in parallel using single-end sample barcoding, then pooled and co-amplified after Illumina adapter ligation.

Broad study findings and their caveats: The multiple sclerosis patient group was slightly younger than the control group. Strong co-clustering of samples prepared in the same batch was shown by direct clustering with F measure, prompting a batch-effect correction. Compared with controls, multiple sclerosis patients had significantly lower normalized Chao1 diversity, a finding suggesting substantial peripheral T-cell clonal expansion. Patients showed significantly higher frequencies than controls for about 5 TRBV segments, among them TRBV5-6, TRBV5-1 and TRBV20-1.

In the case of this clonotype: The specificity of this receptor is unknown. No base quality values were provided; no much bigger clone lies one nucleotide off.

Based on the germline V gene, the CDR1 and CDR2 sequences are SGHRS and YFSETQ. Including cysteine and phenylalanine, the CDR3 has 14 amino acids. CDR3 DNA is the only sequence kept; it has 42 bases, read in frame from the first base. Germline trimming: 2 bases from V, 2 bases from J; junction bases outside gene matches: 1. Library preparation employed PCR. Data came from an Illumina HiSeq 2500. Unique molecular identifiers were incorporated into TCR beta cDNA libraries to reduce PCR and sequencing biases. Every 1 to 10 million input T cells yielded approximately 500,000 cDNA molecules, meaning each molecule approximated one T cell. The patient libraries were prepared and sequenced using the same protocol as the earlier healthy control dataset. Samples belonging to the same batch were prepared together, multiplexed and sequenced on a shared HiSeq lane. Under the source paper's analysis protocol: Raw barcoded reads were processed with MIGEC, discarding single-read molecular identifier groups before consensus assembly and CDR3 extraction. Clonotype tables were post-analysed with VDJtools, normalizing diversity by down-sampling all datasets to the smallest sample size. In repertoire overlap clustering, CDR3 amino acid sequences, but not nucleotide sequences, were matched to correct batch-related cross-sample contamination. TCRdb reprocessing: public reads trimmed at Q25 with fastp, clones called with MiXCR, in-frame beta chains kept. Entries that share a CDR3 protein sequence are merged under the most common genes and DNA. The V and J calls shown here were made by TCRdb, not taken from the authors' results. The sample table holds a few hundred thousand distinct CDR3 sequences, of which 35% to 40% were seen once. The ten largest clones capture less than 6% of the sample.

TCR beta repertoires were profiled from peripheral blood of 10 to 15 young patients with multiple sclerosis to demonstrate the VDJtools post-analysis software. The patients with multiple sclerosis were children and adolescents between about 6 and 17 years of age. This TCR was sampled from a girl aged 5 to 17 with multiple sclerosis. Sequenced: blood. The rearrangement joined TRBV5-1 to TRBJ2-1, with 7 junctional bases fitting TRBD1. The bases read TGCGCCAGCAGCTTCGGGACAGCCTACAATGAGCAGTTCTTC. Its protein reads: CASSFGTAYNEQFF.